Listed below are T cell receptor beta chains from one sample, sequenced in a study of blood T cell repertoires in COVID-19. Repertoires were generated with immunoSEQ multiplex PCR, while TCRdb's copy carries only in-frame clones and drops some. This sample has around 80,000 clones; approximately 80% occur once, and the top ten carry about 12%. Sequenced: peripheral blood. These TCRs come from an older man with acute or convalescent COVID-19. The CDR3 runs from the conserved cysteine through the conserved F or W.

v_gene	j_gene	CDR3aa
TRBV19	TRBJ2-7	CASSIFGTGAYEQYF
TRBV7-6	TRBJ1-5	CASSPGTEYSNQPQHF
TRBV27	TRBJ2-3	CASSQMALGADTQYF
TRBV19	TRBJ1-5	CASSRTLGRSEQPQHF
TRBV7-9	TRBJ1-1	CASSLARGTGSPYDEAFF
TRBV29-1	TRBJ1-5	CSVRQGDNQPQHF
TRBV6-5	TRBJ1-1	CASSRYRATEAFF
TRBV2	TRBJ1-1	CASILEGNTEAFF
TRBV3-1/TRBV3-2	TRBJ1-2	CASSTRDRGPVVF
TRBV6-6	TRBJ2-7	CASSYKTGSYEQYF
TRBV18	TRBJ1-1	CASSPVVADTEAFF
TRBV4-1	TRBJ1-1	CASSLTLQGAITEAFF
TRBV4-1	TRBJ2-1	CASSQLSGPTNEQFF
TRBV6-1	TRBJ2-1	CASSDLAGGSYNEQFF
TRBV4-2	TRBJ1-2	CASSQDSDREYGYTF
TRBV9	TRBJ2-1	CASSEGQSYNEQFF
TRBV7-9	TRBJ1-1	CASSSRTGGHTEAFF
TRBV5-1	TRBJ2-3	CASSFSGTGTDTQYF